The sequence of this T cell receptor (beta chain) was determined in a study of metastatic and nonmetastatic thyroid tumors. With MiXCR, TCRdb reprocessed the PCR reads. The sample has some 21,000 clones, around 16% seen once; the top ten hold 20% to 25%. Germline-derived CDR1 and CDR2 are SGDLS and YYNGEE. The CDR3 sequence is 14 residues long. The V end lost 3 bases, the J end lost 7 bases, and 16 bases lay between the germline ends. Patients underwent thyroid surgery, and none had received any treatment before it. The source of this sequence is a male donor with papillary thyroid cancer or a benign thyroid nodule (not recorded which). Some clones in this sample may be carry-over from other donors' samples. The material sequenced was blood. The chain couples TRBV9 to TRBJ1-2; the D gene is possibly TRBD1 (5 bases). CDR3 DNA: TGTGCCAGCAGCGCGACTCACGGAGGGGCTGGCTACACCTTC. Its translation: CASSATHGGAGYTF.